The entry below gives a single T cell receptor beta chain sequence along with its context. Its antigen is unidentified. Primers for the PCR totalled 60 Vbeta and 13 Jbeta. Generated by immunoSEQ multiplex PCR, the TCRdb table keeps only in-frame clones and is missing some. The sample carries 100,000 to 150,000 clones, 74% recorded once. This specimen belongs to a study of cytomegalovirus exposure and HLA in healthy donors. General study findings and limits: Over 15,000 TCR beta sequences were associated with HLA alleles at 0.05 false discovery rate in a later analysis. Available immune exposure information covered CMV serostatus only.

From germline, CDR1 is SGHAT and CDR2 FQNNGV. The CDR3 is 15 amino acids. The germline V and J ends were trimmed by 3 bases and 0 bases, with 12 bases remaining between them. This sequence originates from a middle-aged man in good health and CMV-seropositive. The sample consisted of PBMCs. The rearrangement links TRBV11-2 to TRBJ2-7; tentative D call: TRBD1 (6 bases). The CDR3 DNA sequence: TGTGCCAGCAGCTTGACCGGGACATTCTCCTACGAGCAGTACTTC. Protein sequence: CASSLTGTFSYEQYF.